These 5 T cell receptor beta chains were all obtained from the same sample, sequenced in a study of T cell responses to AZD1222 COVID-19 vaccine. TCRdb's table, derived via immunoSEQ multiplex PCR, lists solely in-frame clones and lacks some. Among around 100,000 clones listed, 75% to 90% were seen once. The sequenced sample was peripheral blood, obtained on day 0 of AZD1222 vaccination. The receptor source for this set is an adult in good health.

The chain carries TRBV7-2 and TRBJ2-7; maybe TRBD2 (5 bases). From germline, CDR1 is SGHTA and CDR2 FQGNSA. The CDR3 spans 16 residues. Trimming stripped 1 base from V and 0 bases from J, with 13 bases between. The CDR3 here is CASSLGLSGSSYEQYF. The DNA for the CDR3 is TGTGCCAGCAGCTTAGGTTTGAGTGGGAGCTCCTACGAGCAGTACTTC.

The chain links TRBV7-3 to TRBJ2-5; 9 bases fit TRBD2. The junction had 6 bases not matched to a gene; V was cut back by 5 bases and J by 5 bases. The CDR3 is 14 amino acids. CDR1 is SGHTA, CDR2 FQGTGA, per germline. The CDR3 loop is CASSPSGDRETQYF. In DNA form, the CDR3 reads TGTGCCAGCAGCCCTAGCGGGGACCGCGAGACCCAGTACTTC. The full variable domain, rest sourced from reference TRBV7-3 and TRBJ2-5, is GAGVSQTPSNKVTEKGKYVELRCDPISGHTALYWYRQSLGQGPEFLIYFQGTGAADDSGLPNDRFFAVRPEGSVSTLKIQRTERGDSAVYLCASSPSGDRETQYFGPGTRLLVL.

The chain uses TRBV7-9 and TRBJ1-2; TRBD1 matches 10 bases. This CDR3 is built from 15 residues. V shed 9 bases and J 2 bases; nucleotides not matched to a gene: 9. CDR1 and CDR2 (germline): SEHNR, FQNEAQ (reference sequence). CDR3 loop: CASKLTGGPNYGYTF. DNA of the CDR3: TGTGCCAGTAAATTGACAGGGGGCCCCAACTATGGCTACACCTTC.

CDR3 nucleotides: TGTGCCTGGAGTCTCGACCCCAGCACAGATACGCAGTATTTT. Protein product: CAWSLDPSTDTQYF. The V gene is TRBV30, the J gene TRBJ2-3; D unclear. CDR1 GTSNPN and CDR2 SVGIG come from the germline V gene (reference sequence). The CDR3 extends over 14 amino acids. Trimming left V 2 bases short and J 0 bases short, with 9 bases between.

This chain uses TRBV7-9 with TRBJ1-5; maybe TRBD1 (6 bases). Germline V gene sequence: CDR1 SEHNR, CDR2 FQNEAQ (reference sequence). The CDR3 sequence is 17 residues long. The germline V and J ends were trimmed by 0 bases and 1 base, with 13 bases remaining between them. CDR3 DNA sequence: TGTGCCAGCAGCTTAGCGCGAAGAGGGGGGAGCAATCAGCCCCAGCATTTT. Translated, it gives CASSLARRGGSNQPQHF.